The 20 T cell receptor beta chains reported below all come from one sample, sequenced in a study of blood T cell repertoires in COVID-19 (TCRdb year 2020). The library relied on the immunoSEQ multiplex PCR assay. This immuneACCESS table, as held by TCRdb, lists in-frame sequences with V and J called but not all clones. Of the missing ones, under half trace to an unresolved V gene in checked studies; the others have no known cause. The sample yields more than 150,000 clones; approximately 84% were counted once. The ten most abundant clones make up about 15% of the sample. The material sequenced was peripheral blood. The source of these receptors is a woman at least 80 years old with acute or convalescent COVID-19.

This clone was recorded only once. J is TRBJ2-1 and V is TRBV5-5; 8 nucleotides align to TRBD1. The CDR3 is 16 amino acids. CDR1 is SGHKS and CDR2 is YYEKEE in the germline V gene (reference sequence). V dropped 0 bases and J dropped 6; count of bases not matched to a gene: 8. CDR3 DNA sequence: TGTGCCAGCAGCTTGGTGTTACGGACAGGGCGCAATGAGCAGTTCTTC. Translation gives CASSLVLRTGRNEQFF.

The rearrangement uses TRBV3-1 (or the pseudogene TRBV3-2) and TRBJ1-3; D is unresolved. Germline CDR1 and CDR2: LGHDT and YNNKEL (reference sequence). The CDR3 extends over 13 amino acids. The V end lost 3 bases, the J end lost 5 bases, and 8 bases lay between the germline ends. The DNA of the CDR3 is TGTGCCAGCAGCCAGAACAGTAGAAACACCATATATTTT. Its protein product is CASSQNSRNTIYF.

This chain joins TRBV29-1 and TRBJ2-3, with TRBD2 identical over 8 bases. There are 14 residues in the CDR3. The V gene's germline CDR1 is SQVTM and CDR2 ANQGSEA. Unmatched junction bases numbered 5, after V lost 6 bases and J lost 0 bases. The CDR3 here is CSVAASGSTDTQYF. The CDR3 DNA is TGCAGCGTGGCGGCTAGCGGGAGCACAGATACGCAGTATTTT.

Of note for this clone: Germline and junction disagree at one end, which may indicate a read error. The chain recombines TRBV24-1 with TRBJ1-5; D uncertain. Germline V lookup: CDR1 KGHDR, CDR2 SFDVKD. The CDR3 is 17 residues long. Here the CDR3 reads CATSEIVGLPSDQPQHF. The DNA of the CDR3 is TGTGCCACCAGTGAAATCGTTGGGCTCCCTAGCGATCAGCCCCAGCATTTT.

The chain uses TRBV28 and TRBJ1-1, with TRBD1 identical over 9 bases. Germline CDR1 MDHEN, CDR2 SYDVKM. The CDR3 spans 16 residues. The ends lost 8 bases at V and 3 bases at J; junction bases unmatched: 13. The DNA for the CDR3 is TGTGCCAGCTCCGAGAGGCCGGGACAGGGCGACACTGAAGCTTTCTTT. This codes for CASSERPGQGDTEAFF.

In this sample, this clone turned up once. The rearrangement links TRBV21-1 to TRBJ2-5; no DNA check was done on the table's D call, TRBD1. TRBV21-1 has pseudogene status. The length of the CDR3 is 16 residues. This CDR3 is CASSKAQGTGGQTQYF. In DNA form, the CDR3 reads TGTGCCAGCAGCAAAGCGCAAGGGACAGGGGGTCAGACCCAGTACTTC.

This clone was seen a few times. The CDR3 spells CASSLPIAGKREQYF. For the CDR3, the DNA is TGTGCCAGCAGTTTACCGATAGCGGGCAAACGGGAGCAGTACTTC. J is TRBJ2-7 and V is TRBV28; 7 nucleotides align to TRBD2. Germline CDR1 is MDHEN and CDR2 is SYDVKM. This CDR3 contains 15 residues. Germline trimming cut 2 bases from V and 7 bases from J; bases unmatched to any gene: 11.

The V call is TRBV5-1, the J call TRBJ2-7, with TRBD1 identical over 9 bases. CDR1 and CDR2 from the germline V gene are SGHRS and YFSETQ. V dropped 0 bases and J dropped 2; count of bases not matched to a gene: 3. This CDR3 is built from 15 residues. This CDR3 is CASSLDWTGAYEQYF. The CDR3 nucleotides are TGCGCCAGCAGCTTGGATTGGACAGGGGCCTACGAGCAGTACTTC.

The chain joins TRBV19 to TRBJ2-5, with a possible D match to TRBD2 (6 bases). Germline lookup yields CDR1 LNHDA and CDR2 SQIVND (reference sequence). There are 15 residues in the CDR3. V lost 6 bases and J 6 bases, leaving 20 bases between the germline ends. The CDR3 loop reads CASRGGAYQEKTQYF. The CDR3 bases are TGTGCCAGTAGGGGAGGTGCCTACCAGGAGAAGACCCAGTACTTC. Full variable domain (missing parts from reference TRBV19 and TRBJ2-5): DGGITQSPKYLFRKEGQNVTLSCEQNLNHDAMYWYRQDPGQGLRLIYYSQIVNDFQKGDIAEGYSVSREKKESFPLTVTSAQKNPTAFYLCASRGGAYQEKTQYFGPGTRLLVL.

The rearrangement uses TRBV2 and TRBJ2-4, with a weak D call TRBD2 (5 bases). The CDR3 runs to 17 residues. In germline, CDR1 is SNHLY, CDR2 FYNNEI. The V end was cut by 5 bases, the J end by 1 base, with 18 bases between. This CDR3 reads CASSHTLLLVAKNIQYF. The CDR3 bases are TGTGCCAGCAGTCACACTTTATTACTAGTGGCCAAAAACATTCAGTACTTC.

The chain recombines TRBV2 with TRBJ1-2; D call uncertain. This CDR3 region has 15 residues. The germline V and J ends were trimmed by 6 bases and 0 bases, with 14 bases remaining between them. Germline V gene sequence: CDR1 SNHLY, CDR2 FYNNEI. The CDR3 sequence: CASRDQVIANYGYTF. The CDR3 DNA reads as TGTGCCAGCAGGGATCAGGTCATAGCTAACTATGGCTACACCTTC.

V usage is TRBV6-5 and J usage is TRBJ1-5; maybe TRBD1 (6 bases). This CDR3 comprises 13 residues. Germline V gene sequence: CDR1 MNHEY, CDR2 SVGAGI. The V and J ends lost 9 bases and 4 bases respectively, with 13 bases between them. The CDR3 DNA sequence: TGTGCCAGACTCCGGACAGCTAATCAGCCCCAGCATTTT. The encoded protein is CARLRTANQPQHF.

J is TRBJ1-1 and V is TRBV11-2; TRBD1 matches at 9 bases. There are 18 residues in the CDR3. The germline gives CDR1 SGHAT, CDR2 FQNNGV. After removal of 1 base from V and 1 base from J, the junction contained 10 bases not matched to a gene. This chain's CDR3 is CASSLVRTGGAGNTEAFF. The CDR3 bases are TGTGCCAGCAGCTTAGTCCGTACAGGGGGCGCGGGGAACACTGAAGCTTTCTTT.

V gene TRBV25-1 combines with J gene TRBJ1-6; D might be TRBD1 (5 bases). The CDR3 is 14 amino acids. V was pared by 1 base and J by 7 bases, with 8 bases between. Germline-derived CDR1 and CDR2 are MGHDK and SYGVNS. CDR3 coding DNA: TGTGCCAGCAGTGAATTGACAGCAAATTCACCCCTCCACTTT. As protein: CASSELTANSPLHF.

CDR3 region: CASSQNRVFGYTF. As DNA, the CDR3 is TGTGCCAGCAGCCAAAACAGGGTCTTTGGCTACACCTTC. V and J are TRBV7-8 and TRBJ1-2; tentative D call: TRBD1 (6 bases). Trimming left V 5 bases short and J 7 bases short, with 14 bases between. Germline V gene lookup returns CDR1 SGHVS and CDR2 FQNEAQ. There are 13 residues in the CDR3. The full variable domain, with the rest looked up from reference TRBV7-8 and TRBJ1-2, is GAGVSQSPRYKVAKRGQDVALRCDPISGHVSLFWYQQALGQGPEFLTYFQNEAQLDKSGLPSDRFFAERPEGSVSTLKIQRTQQEDSAVYLCASSQNRVFGYTFGSGTRLTVV.

The chain employs TRBV27 and TRBJ2-5; the D gene is possibly TRBD1 (6 bases). From germline, CDR1 is MNHEY and CDR2 SMNVEV (reference sequence). With 6 bases removed from V and 1 base from J, the gap between germline ends came to 15 bases. The CDR3 is 15 amino acids. This CDR3 is CASSPGRGLQETQYF. The DNA of the CDR3 is TGTGCCAGCAGCCCTGGCAGGGGCCTCCAAGAGACCCAGTACTTC.

The chain carries TRBV6-6 and TRBJ1-2; 7 nucleotides line up with TRBD1. Trimming cost V 6 bases and J 5 bases; bases outside gene matches: 15. From germline, CDR1 is MNHNY and CDR2 SVGAGI (reference sequence). This CDR3 has 16 amino acids. CDR3 DNA sequence: TGTGCCAGCAGCAAGGGACAGCAACAAGGGGCTTATGGCTACACCTTC. The encoded protein is CASSKGQQQGAYGYTF.

This rearrangement joins TRBV27 to TRBJ1-3; TRBD1 aligns across 10 bases. V was pared by 6 bases and J by 4 bases, with 6 bases of the junction left unmatched. The CDR3 has 15 amino acids. Germline CDR1 MNHEY, CDR2 SMNVEV (reference sequence). The CDR3 DNA reads as TGTGCCAGCAGGAAGACAGGGGGCACCGGAAACACCATATATTTT. This codes for CASRKTGGTGNTIYF.

The gene calls are TRBV28 and TRBJ1-4, with D unclear. Germline V gene lookup returns CDR1 MDHEN and CDR2 SYDVKM. The ends were cut back, 4 bases at V and 0 bases at J, with 6 bases in the middle. The CDR3 length is 14 residues. The CDR3: CASSSRATNEKLFF. Written as DNA, the CDR3 is TGTGCCAGCAGTTCACGGGCAACTAATGAAAAACTGTTTTTT.

The chain is built from TRBV2 and TRBJ1-4; the D gene is possibly TRBD1 (6 bases). V was cut by 3 bases and J by 7 bases, with 24 bases left in between. From germline, CDR1 is SNHLY and CDR2 FYNNEI. The CDR3 totals 18 residues. CDR3 sequence reads: CASSDGYAKGGTGEKLFF. CDR3 bases: TGTGCCAGCAGTGATGGATACGCAAAGGGGGGGACGGGTGAAAAACTGTTTTTT.